What follows is one TCR beta chain and its context. How the authors handled the data: Amplification with reference gene primers provided the estimates of nucleated cell counts. Method: immunoSEQ multiplex PCR; TCRdb's copy keeps in-frame clones and lacks some. Clonal size and the V and J genes are those of that table, whereas D and trimming came from the DNA. The sample carries 170,000 or so clones, around nine tenths recorded once. The data stem from a study of blood T cell repertoires in COVID-19. Overall study: Acute and convalescent COVID-19 samples came from the United States, Italy and Spain. PBMCs, B-cell-depleted T cells, or T cells provided the cDNA or gDNA that made up the material.

The CDR3 contains 14 residues. Trimming cost V 7 bases and J 2 bases; bases outside gene matches: 5. In germline, CDR1 is LNHDA, CDR2 SQIVND (reference sequence). Sequencing was done on a sample of peripheral blood. The clonotype originates from a man aged 40-50 years with active or convalescent COVID-19. The rearrangement links TRBV19 to TRBJ1-1; TRBD1 agrees at 9 bases. CDR3 protein: CASTTTGGNTEAFF. The CDR3 DNA is TGTGCCAGTACCACGACAGGGGGTAACACTGAAGCTTTCTTT.